This TCR beta chain comes out of a study of blood T cell repertoires in COVID-19. Profiled with immunoSEQ multiplex PCR; TCRdb holds only in-frame clones, not every one. The sample holds 200,000 or so clones; roughly 85% are singletons and the top ten take more than 4.5%. From germline, CDR1 is SGHRS and CDR2 YFSETQ. This CDR3 spans 13 amino acids. With 6 bases removed from V and 5 bases from J, the gap between germline ends came to 14 bases. The chain combines TRBV5-1 with TRBJ1-1, with D possibly matching TRBD1 (6 bases). The source material was peripheral blood. The receptor's source is a woman in her 30s with acute or convalescent COVID-19. The CDR3 DNA sequence: TGCGCCAGCAAGATAACAGGGAAAACTGAAGCTTTCTTT. Translation: CASKITGKTEAFF.